This T cell receptor beta chain was identified in a study of blood T cells in healthy people across ages. PCR was performed a second time for roughly 7 to 12 cycles using a sample-barcoded 5' primer and a J-beta primer mix. Each of the cDNA molecules was tagged by a template-switch adaptor with 12 random nucleotides. TCRdb re-called the 5' RACE reads through MiXCR, storing one row per CDR3 protein. The sample has some 550,000 distinct CDR3 sequences, 40% to 55% seen once. CDR1 DFQATT and CDR2 SNEGSKA come from the germline V gene (reference sequence). There are 13 residues in the CDR3. The donors, all healthy, were Caucasians living in Russia, aged roughly 6 to 95. Details on this clonotype: One junction end disagrees with the germline gene, perhaps due to a read error.

The chain couples TRBV20-1 to TRBJ1-1; perhaps TRBD1 as D (6 bases). The sequencing input was blood. This TCR was recovered from a man older than 75 in good health. The CDR3: CSASQGTNTETFF. The CDR3 DNA is TGCAGTGCTAGTCAGGGGACGAACACTGAAACTTTCTTT.